The rows below give T cell receptor beta chains drawn from one sample of a study of blood T cell repertoires in COVID-19. The data were produced by immunoSEQ multiplex PCR, yet TCRdb's version contains in-frame clones alone and is incomplete. In the table there are fewer than 150,000 clones, 70% to 90% of which are singletons. The sample was peripheral blood. These TCRs come from a woman in her forties or fifties with active or convalescent COVID-19. Each CDR3 is given with its conserved first and last residue. Each record gives: J gene, clone size, V gene, D gene, CDR3 DNA, CDR3 protein. A D gene is named only where the DNA matches it firmly. Clone size is shown for a subset of rows, as once, few, many or a class of expanded clone.

J gene: TRBJ1-1
clone size: NA
V gene: TRBV19
D gene: NA
CDR3 DNA: TGTGCCAGTAGTATCCAGGGACTCGAAGCTTTCTTT
CDR3 protein: CASSIQGLEAFF

J gene: TRBJ2-4
clone size: NA
V gene: TRBV3-1/TRBV3-2
D gene: NA
CDR3 DNA: TGTGCCAGCAGCCAAGTTCTCACAGACATTCAGTACTTC
CDR3 protein: CASSQVLTDIQYF

J gene: TRBJ2-7
clone size: NA
V gene: TRBV7-8
D gene: NA
CDR3 DNA: TGTGCCAGCAGCTTAGGGTTCGACAGAGCGGGCGAGCAGTACTTC
CDR3 protein: CASSLGFDRAGEQYF

J gene: TRBJ2-4
clone size: NA
V gene: TRBV19
D gene: TRBD2
CDR3 DNA: TGTGCCAGTAGCACGGGACTAGCGGGAGCCAAAAACATTCAGTACTTC
CDR3 protein: CASSTGLAGAKNIQYF

J gene: TRBJ2-5
clone size: NA
V gene: TRBV28
D gene: NA
CDR3 DNA: TGTGCCAGTCAGGGGGGTAGTCTGGGAGAGACCCAGTACTTC
CDR3 protein: CASQGGSLGETQYF

J gene: TRBJ2-1
clone size: NA
V gene: TRBV3-1/TRBV3-2
D gene: TRBD2
CDR3 DNA: TGTGCCAGCAGCCTCTCTAGCGGGAGGGCCGAGGAGCAGTTCTTC
CDR3 protein: CASSLSSGRAEEQFF

J gene: TRBJ2-1
clone size: once
V gene: TRBV7-6
D gene: TRBD2
CDR3 DNA: TGTGCCAGCAGCACCCGCGGACTAGCGGTCAACAATGAGCAGTTCTTC
CDR3 protein: CASSTRGLAVNNEQFF

J gene: TRBJ2-1
clone size: NA
V gene: TRBV7-6
D gene: TRBD2
CDR3 DNA: TGTGCCAGCAGCTTAGGACTAGCGGGAGCGGGGATCTACAATGAGCAGTTCTTC
CDR3 protein: CASSLGLAGAGIYNEQFF

J gene: TRBJ2-2
clone size: once
V gene: TRBV21-1
D gene: NA
CDR3 DNA: TGTGCCAGCAGCAAAGTCCCGTGGGAGGACACCGGGGAGCTGTTTTTT
CDR3 protein: CASSKVPWEDTGELFF

J gene: TRBJ2-3
clone size: NA
V gene: TRBV6-5
D gene: TRBD2
CDR3 DNA: TGTGCCAGCAGTTACTCGCCTAGCGGACGCACAGATACGCAGTATTTT
CDR3 protein: CASSYSPSGRTDTQYF

J gene: TRBJ2-3
clone size: once
V gene: TRBV4-1
D gene: TRBD1
CDR3 DNA: TGCGCCAGCAGCCATCAGACAGGGATTACAGATACGCAGTATTTT
CDR3 protein: CASSHQTGITDTQYF

J gene: TRBJ2-2
clone size: NA
V gene: TRBV25-1
D gene: NA
CDR3 DNA: TGTGCCAGCAGTGGGTCCCTAGCAGGCACCGGGGAGCTGTTTTTT
CDR3 protein: CASSGSLAGTGELFF

J gene: TRBJ1-2
clone size: NA
V gene: TRBV19
D gene: NA
CDR3 DNA: TGTGCCAGTAGTACCCGAATAGGAGAACCACGTAACTATGGCTACACCTTC
CDR3 protein: CASSTRIGEPRNYGYTF

J gene: TRBJ1-5
clone size: NA
V gene: TRBV28
D gene: NA
CDR3 DNA: TGTGCCAGCAACAGGGACGTTCAGCCCCAGCATTTT
CDR3 protein: CASNRDVQPQHF

J gene: TRBJ2-7
clone size: NA
V gene: TRBV30
D gene: TRBD1
CDR3 DNA: TGTGCCTGGAGTATAGGGGCAGGGGGTTATCCTGGGGCCGAAGAGCAGTACTTC
CDR3 protein: CAWSIGAGGYPGAEEQYF

J gene: TRBJ1-1
clone size: NA
V gene: TRBV6-2/TRBV6-3
D gene: TRBD1
CDR3 DNA: TGTGCCAGCAGTCATCCGACAGGGGACCGGACTGAAGCTTTCTTT
CDR3 protein: CASSHPTGDRTEAFF

J gene: TRBJ2-3
clone size: NA
V gene: TRBV28
D gene: NA
CDR3 DNA: TGTGCCAGCAGTTTCCGCGGGATGGGGACAGATACGCAGTATTTT
CDR3 protein: CASSFRGMGTDTQYF

J gene: TRBJ2-1
clone size: NA
V gene: TRBV4-1
D gene: TRBD2
CDR3 DNA: TGCGCCAGCAGTGTAGCGGGAATCAATGAGCAGTTCTTC
CDR3 protein: CASSVAGINEQFF

J gene: TRBJ2-1
clone size: NA
V gene: TRBV3-1/TRBV3-2
D gene: TRBD2
CDR3 DNA: TGTGCCAGCAGCCAAGATACCCCTAGCGGACGCAATGAGCAGTTCTTC
CDR3 protein: CASSQDTPSGRNEQFF

J gene: TRBJ2-3
clone size: NA
V gene: TRBV4-1
D gene: TRBD2
CDR3 DNA: TGCGCCAGCAGCCAAGCCTTAGCGGGGGGGGACACAGATACGCAGTATTTT
CDR3 protein: CASSQALAGGDTDTQYF

J gene: TRBJ2-7
clone size: NA
V gene: TRBV10-3
D gene: NA
CDR3 DNA: TGTGCCACCGGTACAGGGTTCTACGAGCAGTACTTC
CDR3 protein: CATGTGFYEQYF

J gene: TRBJ1-5
clone size: NA
V gene: TRBV6-1
D gene: TRBD1
CDR3 DNA: TGTGCCAGCAGTGAAGGACCTGGGACAGCAGATCAGCCCCAGCATTTT
CDR3 protein: CASSEGPGTADQPQHF

J gene: TRBJ1-5
clone size: NA
V gene: TRBV19
D gene: NA
CDR3 DNA: TGTGCCAGTAGTAACAAACCACAGGGTCCCTATAGCAATCAGCCCCAGCATTTT
CDR3 protein: CASSNKPQGPYSNQPQHF

J gene: TRBJ2-3
clone size: NA
V gene: TRBV5-8
D gene: NA
CDR3 DNA: TGTGCCAGCAGCTTGGGTCCCCATAACAGGTTCTCCTCCCGCACAGATACGCAGTATTTT
CDR3 protein: CASSLGPHNRFSSRTDTQYF

J gene: TRBJ2-3
clone size: NA
V gene: TRBV3-1/TRBV3-2
D gene: TRBD1
CDR3 DNA: TGTGCCAGCAGCCGAGGACAGGGAAAAGCAGATACGCAGTATTTT
CDR3 protein: CASSRGQGKADTQYF

J gene: TRBJ2-5
clone size: NA
V gene: TRBV7-8
D gene: TRBD2
CDR3 DNA: TGTGCCAGCAGTCGCGGGAGGGGCCAAGAGACCCAGTACTTC
CDR3 protein: CASSRGRGQETQYF

J gene: TRBJ2-1
clone size: NA
V gene: TRBV27
D gene: TRBD2
CDR3 DNA: TGTGCCAGCACCTTACTAGCGGGATCCTACAATGAGCAGTTCTTC
CDR3 protein: CASTLLAGSYNEQFF

J gene: TRBJ1-3
clone size: NA
V gene: TRBV11-3
D gene: NA
CDR3 DNA: TGTGCCAGCAGCGCGGCCCCATCCTCTGGAAACACCATATATTTT
CDR3 protein: CASSAAPSSGNTIYF

J gene: TRBJ2-7
clone size: NA
V gene: TRBV6-5
D gene: TRBD2
CDR3 DNA: TGTGCCAGCAGATCCTTTCTAGCGGGAGCCCACGAGCAGTACTTC
CDR3 protein: CASRSFLAGAHEQYF

J gene: TRBJ2-7
clone size: NA
V gene: TRBV6-2/TRBV6-3
D gene: NA
CDR3 DNA: TGTGCCAGCAGTACCAAACAGGGTTTCTCCTACGAGCAGTACTTC
CDR3 protein: CASSTKQGFSYEQYF

J gene: TRBJ2-7
clone size: few
V gene: TRBV7-9
D gene: NA
CDR3 DNA: TGTGCCAGCAGCTTAGGGGCGGGTTACTCCTACGAGCAGTACTTC
CDR3 protein: CASSLGAGYSYEQYF

J gene: TRBJ2-3
clone size: NA
V gene: TRBV2
D gene: NA
CDR3 DNA: TGTGCCAGCAGTCAGACAGATACGCAGTATTTT
CDR3 protein: CASSQTDTQYF

J gene: TRBJ1-4
clone size: NA
V gene: TRBV7-8
D gene: TRBD1
CDR3 DNA: TGTGCCAGCAGCCAACTGACAGGGAAGGATGAAAAACTGTTTTTT
CDR3 protein: CASSQLTGKDEKLFF

J gene: TRBJ2-1
clone size: NA
V gene: TRBV5-1
D gene: TRBD2
CDR3 DNA: TGCGCCAGCAGCGCGGGACTAGCAGTTTACAATGAGCAGTTCTTC
CDR3 protein: CASSAGLAVYNEQFF

J gene: TRBJ2-7
clone size: once
V gene: TRBV6-4
D gene: TRBD1
CDR3 DNA: TGTGCCAGCACCTACCGACAGGGAAGAAACGAGCAGTACTTC
CDR3 protein: CASTYRQGRNEQYF

J gene: TRBJ2-5
clone size: NA
V gene: TRBV5-1
D gene: NA
CDR3 DNA: TGCGCCAGCAGCCATGAGAGGGCGACCCAGTACTTC
CDR3 protein: CASSHERATQYF